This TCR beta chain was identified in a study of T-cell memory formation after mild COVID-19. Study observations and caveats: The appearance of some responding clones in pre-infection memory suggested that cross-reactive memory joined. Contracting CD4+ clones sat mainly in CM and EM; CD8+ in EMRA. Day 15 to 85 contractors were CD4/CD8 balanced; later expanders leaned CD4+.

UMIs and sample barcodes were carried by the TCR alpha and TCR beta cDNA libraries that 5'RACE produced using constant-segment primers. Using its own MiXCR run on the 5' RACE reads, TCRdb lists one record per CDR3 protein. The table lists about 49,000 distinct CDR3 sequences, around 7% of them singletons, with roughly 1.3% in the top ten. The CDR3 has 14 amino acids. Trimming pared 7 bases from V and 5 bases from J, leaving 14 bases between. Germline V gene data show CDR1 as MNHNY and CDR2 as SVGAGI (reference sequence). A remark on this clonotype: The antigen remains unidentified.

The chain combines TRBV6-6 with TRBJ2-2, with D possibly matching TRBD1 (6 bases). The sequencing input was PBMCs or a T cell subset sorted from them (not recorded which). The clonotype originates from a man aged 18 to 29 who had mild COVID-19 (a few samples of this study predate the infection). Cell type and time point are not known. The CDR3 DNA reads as TGTGCCAGCATCCAGGGGTTAGGGACCGGGGAGCTGTTTTTT. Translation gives CASIQGLGTGELFF.